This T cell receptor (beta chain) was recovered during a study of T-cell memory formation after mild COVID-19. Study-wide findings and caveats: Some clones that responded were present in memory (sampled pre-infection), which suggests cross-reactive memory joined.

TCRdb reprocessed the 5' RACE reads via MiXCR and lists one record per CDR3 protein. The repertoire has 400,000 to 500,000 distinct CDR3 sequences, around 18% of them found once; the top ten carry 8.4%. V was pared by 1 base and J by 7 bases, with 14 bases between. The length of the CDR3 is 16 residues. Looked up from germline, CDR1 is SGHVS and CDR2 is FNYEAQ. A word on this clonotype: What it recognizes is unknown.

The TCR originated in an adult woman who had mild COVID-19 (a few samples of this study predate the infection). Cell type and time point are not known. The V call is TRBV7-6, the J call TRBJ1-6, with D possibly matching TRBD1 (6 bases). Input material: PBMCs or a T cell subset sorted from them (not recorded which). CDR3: CASSLVSGQGNSPLHF. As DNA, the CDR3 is TGTGCCAGCAGCTTAGTTTCGGGACAAGGCAATTCACCCCTCCACTTT.